Reported below is one T cell receptor (beta chain). Its recognized antigen is unknown. Base qualities were left out, and no much larger clone turns up one base away. The data originate from a study of blood T cell repertoires in COVID-19 (dated by TCRdb to the early 2020s). Study-wide context: Samples covering the acute and convalescent phases of COVID-19 were provided by collaborators in the United States, Italy and Spain. The prospective study material was composed of cDNA or gDNA derived from T cells, B-cell-depleted T cells, or PBMCs. Deeply sampled blood TCRbeta repertoires from subjects exposed to, actively infected with, or recovered from COVID-19 were included in the dataset. A freely available public database, intended as a resource for researchers studying the immune response to SARS-CoV-2, is where the repertoires were released. Samples came from the ongoing ImmuneRACE study (first 160 participants) plus 1,254 subjects from 6 global collaborators. A de-identified subject ID, COVID-19 status, age in years and sex were almost always included in the sample metadata. Where available, HLA class I and class II types were taken from metadata supplied by the sample provider and were not determined by assay-based typing.

TCRbeta CDR3 regions were amplified from genomic DNA using the immunoSEQ Assay, a bias-controlled multiplex PCR. As for the original processing: The number of nucleated cells in each sample was estimated from the amplification of reference gene primers within the assay. To quantify the absolute abundance of each unique TCRbeta CDR3 rearrangement, sequence reads were collapsed and filtered. For each sample, productive Simpson clonality was calculated by taking the square root of Simpson's diversity index across productive rearrangements. Not all clones reach the TCRdb copy of this immuneACCESS table, which keeps in-frame sequences only. Checked studies attribute under half of the gap to unresolved V genes and leave the rest unexplained. The D gene and trimming were derived from the DNA, and the V and J assignments and clone size from that table. The table for this sample lists 25,000 to 40,000 clones; about 90% of them were counted only once. More than 0.8% of the sample lies in the top ten.

Taken from the germline V gene, the CDR1 and CDR2 loops are MNHEY and SVGEGT. The CDR3 covers 12 residues, taking in both the cysteine and the phenylalanine. Just CDR3 DNA is preserved here, 36 bases in frame from base 1. The germline ends are 7 bases apart after V is trimmed by 2 bases and J by 11 bases. Whole blood was collected in K2EDTA tubes by collaborating institutions according to the institutions' own protocols. For TCRbeta analysis, collaborator samples were shipped as frozen whole blood, as isolated PBMCs, or as DNA extracted from either sample type. Points the paper makes about the study in general: The amount of clinical and demographic metadata varied by source and participant and was provided uncurated.

Sample: peripheral blood. The rearrangement combines TRBV6-2 or TRBV6-3 with TRBJ1-6, with no reliable assignment of the D segment. This sequence was found in a man in his 70s with active or convalescent COVID-19. The CDR3: CASSYQRAPLHF. The DNA reads TGTGCCAGCAGTTACCAGAGGGCACCCCTCCACTTT.